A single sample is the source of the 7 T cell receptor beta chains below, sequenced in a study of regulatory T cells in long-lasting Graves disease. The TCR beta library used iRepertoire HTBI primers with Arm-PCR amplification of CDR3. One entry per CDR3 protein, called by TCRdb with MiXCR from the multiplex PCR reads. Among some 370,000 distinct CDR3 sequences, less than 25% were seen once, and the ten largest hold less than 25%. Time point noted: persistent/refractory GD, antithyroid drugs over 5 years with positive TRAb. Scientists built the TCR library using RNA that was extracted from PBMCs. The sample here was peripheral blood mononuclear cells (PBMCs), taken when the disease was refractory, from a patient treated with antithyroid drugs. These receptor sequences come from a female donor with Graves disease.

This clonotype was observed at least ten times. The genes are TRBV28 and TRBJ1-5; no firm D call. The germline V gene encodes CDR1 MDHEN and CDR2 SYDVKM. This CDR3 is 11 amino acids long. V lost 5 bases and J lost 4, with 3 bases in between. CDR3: CASSINQPQHF. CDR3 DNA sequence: TGTGCCAGCAGTATAAATCAGCCCCAGCATTTT.

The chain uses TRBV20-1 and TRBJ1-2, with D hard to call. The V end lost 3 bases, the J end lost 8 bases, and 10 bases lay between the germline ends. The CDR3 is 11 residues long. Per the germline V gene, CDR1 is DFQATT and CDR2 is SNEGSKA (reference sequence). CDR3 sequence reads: CSARGVSGYTF. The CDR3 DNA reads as TGCAGTGCTAGGGGCGTTTCCGGCTACACCTTC.

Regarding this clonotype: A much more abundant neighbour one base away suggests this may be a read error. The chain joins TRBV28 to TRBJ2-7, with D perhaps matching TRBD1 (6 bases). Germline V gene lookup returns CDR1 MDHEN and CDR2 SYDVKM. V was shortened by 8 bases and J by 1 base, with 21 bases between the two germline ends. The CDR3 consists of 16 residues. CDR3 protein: CASGHPLRTDSYEQYF. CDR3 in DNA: TGTGCCAGCGGTCATCCTCTACGGACAGATTCCTACGAGCAGTACTTC.

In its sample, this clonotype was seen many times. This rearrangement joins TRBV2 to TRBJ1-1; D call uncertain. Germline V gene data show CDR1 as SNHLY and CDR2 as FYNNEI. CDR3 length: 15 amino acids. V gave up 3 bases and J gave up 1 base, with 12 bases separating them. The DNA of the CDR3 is TGTGCCAGCAGTGAGTGGCAGACTAAGAACACTGAAGCTTTCTTT. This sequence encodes CASSEWQTKNTEAFF.

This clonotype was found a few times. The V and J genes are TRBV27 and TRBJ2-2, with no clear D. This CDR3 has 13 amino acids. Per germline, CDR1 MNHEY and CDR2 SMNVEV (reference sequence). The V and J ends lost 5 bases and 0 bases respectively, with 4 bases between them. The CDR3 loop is CASSRPNTGELFF. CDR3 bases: TGTGCCAGCAGTAGACCGAACACCGGGGAGCTGTTTTTT.

In nucleotides, the CDR3 is TGTGCCAGCAGTTACTCCGCTGGGGTCCAAGAGACCCAGTACTTC. Amino acid sequence: CASSYSAGVQETQYF. The V and J genes are TRBV6-5 and TRBJ2-5; no firm D call. The V gene's germline CDR1 is MNHEY and CDR2 SVGAGI. This CDR3 contains 15 residues. V lost 0 bases, J lost 1 base, and 9 bases lay in between.

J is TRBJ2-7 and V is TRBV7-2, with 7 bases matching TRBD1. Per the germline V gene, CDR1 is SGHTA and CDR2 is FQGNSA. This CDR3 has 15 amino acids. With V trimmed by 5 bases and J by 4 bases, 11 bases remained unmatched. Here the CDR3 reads CASSPLDRELYEQYF. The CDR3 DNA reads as TGTGCCAGCAGCCCCCTAGACAGGGAACTTTACGAGCAGTACTTC.